Given below is one T cell receptor beta chain in context. A few counts support this clone. Its antigen is not yet known. No quality values exist for individual bases; no much larger clone is one base distant. The data stem from a study of CD8+ T cells in alopecia areata (dated by TCRdb to the late 2010s). Context from the whole study: The treated patients, all with moderate-to-severe alopecia areata, were enrolled in an open-label pilot trial of oral tofacitinib given at 5 to 10 mg twice daily. Biopsies were taken from tofacitinib-treated patients at baseline and again at 4 and 24 weeks into treatment, and several of those patients also had a later scalp biopsy. RNA was obtained with the PAXgene miRNA kit for fixed scalp, the miRNeasy kit for PBMCs, and the RNeasy kit for mouse skin. Scalp tissue and sorted CD4+ and CD8+ peripheral blood T cells from patchy and totalis/universalis alopecia areata patients and from healthy controls were covered by human TCRbeta sequencing. Patients received tofacitinib for 6 to 18 months and were then followed off drug for 6 months to check for delayed response and recurrence. Scalp clonality was compared across normal scalp (n=4), patchy alopecia areata scalp (n=8), and alopecia totalis/universalis scalp (n=8). To study T cell clonal expansion in alopecia areata, the researchers applied high-throughput TCRbeta sequencing to both the C3H/HeJ mouse model and human patients. In treated patients, disease severity was measured using the SALT score, which gives the percentage of scalp surface area affected. TCRbeta CDR3 regions were amplified by immunoSEQ multiplex PCR with 35 Vbeta forward and 13 Jbeta reverse primers. General conclusions and limits of the study: Shared TCR sequences between patients were less evident than in mice, which may be partly attributable to HLA diversity in the patient population. Compared with normal scalp, lesional scalp, particularly in alopecia totalis/universalis, had higher clonality and more expanded CD8+ clones, which suggests antigenic drive. During tofacitinib treatment, many expanded lesional clones remained in scalp and blood, and this persistence may partly explain relapse after treatment is stopped. Unlike mouse skin, which is dominated by gammadelta T cells, normal human skin has resident alphabeta T cells that are also sequenced, and this complicates analysis of the scalp TCR repertoire. Because the treated cohort was small and had only one nonresponder, larger studies are needed to examine links between baseline CD8+ expansion and response. Tofacitinib significantly lowered scalp clonality and the number of expanded CD8+ clones among the top 100 scalp clones.

Explained via the paper, the time point label denotes: roughly 24 weeks on oral tofacitinib. The treatment or condition tag for this specimen amounts to: oral pan-JAK inhibitor, 5-10 mg twice daily. Lesional scalp punch biopsies and peripheral blood were collected from alopecia areata patients. PBMCs were isolated by density centrifugation and stained for CD3, CD4 and CD8, after which CD4+ and CD8+ T cells were sorted on a FACSAria. The cysteine opens and the phenylalanine closes a CDR3 of 15 amino acids. Here the CDR3 DNA is all that survives: 45 bases in frame from base 1. Reading the germline V gene gives CDR1 SGHDN and CDR2 FVKESK. The junction shows trimming of 3 bases on V and 1 base on J, plus 10 bases between the germline ends. Library preparation used the immunoSEQ multiplex PCR assay. To provide template for TCR sequencing, every sample had RNA extracted and reverse transcribed into cDNA. SuperScript III was used to make first-strand cDNA, primed with a 2:1 mix of oligo-dT and random hexamers. A synthetic immune receptor repertoire was used to gauge amplification bias, and whatever bias remained was removed computationally. On the authors' methods: Raw reads were preprocessed for error removal, and CDR3 was defined according to IMGT conventions as running from the conserved cysteine to phenylalanine. To get clonality, Shannon entropy was normalized by log2 of the number of productive unique TCRs and the result was subtracted from 1. Whether each scalp clone was CD4 or CD8 was inferred by checking scalp TCRbeta sequences against the CD4 and CD8 repertoires from sorted blood. The immuneACCESS repertoire file appears here via TCRdb, limited to in-frame rearrangements. These files lack a portion of the clones; in checked studies, under half of the deficit traces to unresolved V genes, and the cause of the others is not known. V, J and clone size derive from that table, while D and trimming were established from the DNA sequence. The sample profile shows 80,000 to 100,000 clones; roughly 46% of them were found once. The leading ten clones occupy less than 20% of the sample.

This receptor was obtained from a human donor with alopecia areata. This receptor chain uses TRBV14 and TRBJ2-4, with a tentative D gene TRBD2 over 6 matching bases. Sequenced here: CD8+ T cells sorted from blood, sampled at week 24, from a patient treated with tofacitinib. The CDR3 protein sequence reads: CASSQRGHAKNIQYF. The sequence in DNA is TGTGCCAGCAGCCAGCGGGGCCACGCCAAAAACATTCAGTACTTC.